Each of the 29 T cell receptor beta chains below was sequenced from the same sample in a study of T cell responses to AZD1222 COVID-19 vaccine. TCRdb's table, derived via immunoSEQ multiplex PCR, lists solely in-frame clones and lacks some. Of some 150,000 clones in the sample, around nine tenths are singletons; the top ten hold 2.5% to 3%. The input for sequencing was peripheral blood, taken on day 0 of MenACWY control vaccination. All receptors come from an adult in good health.

V is TRBV10-1 and J is TRBJ1-5; a weak D match, TRBD1 (6 bases). Trimming removed 10 bases from V and 5 bases from J, with 12 bases in between. CDR1 is WNHNN, CDR2 SYGVQD, per germline (reference sequence). The CDR3 contains 12 residues. The CDR3 is CATETGDQPQHF. DNA for the CDR3: TGCGCCACCGAGACAGGAGATCAGCCCCAGCATTTT.

This sequence joins TRBV7-2 and TRBJ2-2; no firm D call. The CDR3 length is 15 residues. In germline, CDR1 is SGHTA, CDR2 FQGNSA. V lost 2 bases and J lost 0, with 7 bases in between. The CDR3 sequence is CASSLSGANTGELFF. The CDR3 DNA reads TGTGCCAGCAGCTTATCAGGAGCGAACACCGGGGAGCTGTTTTTT.

The rearrangement links TRBV27 to TRBJ1-4; no clear D. V was trimmed by 3 bases and J by 8 bases, leaving 13 bases between them. CDR1 and CDR2 from the germline V gene are MNHEY and SMNVEV (reference sequence). The CDR3 runs to 14 residues. This CDR3 reads CASSFLVGEEKLFF. CDR3 DNA: TGTGCCAGCAGTTTTCTAGTCGGAGAAGAAAAACTGTTTTTT.

This chain uses TRBV6-4 with TRBJ2-3, with 10 bases identical to TRBD2. CDR1 and CDR2 from the germline V gene are MRHNA and SNTAGT. V was clipped by 4 bases and J by 6 bases; unmatched bases: 4. The CDR3 length is 14 residues. This CDR3 reads CASSASGRADTQYF. CDR3 nucleotides: TGTGCCAGCAGTGCTAGCGGGAGAGCGGATACGCAGTATTTT.

This chain joins TRBV24-1 and TRBJ2-1; D ambiguous. CDR3 size: 16 residues. CDR1 and CDR2 (germline): KGHDR, SFDVKD. Trimming removed 5 bases at V and 0 bases at J, with 13 bases between. CDR3 region: CATSGGRSRSYNEQFF. The CDR3 bases are TGTGCCACCAGTGGAGGACGGTCTCGCTCCTACAATGAGCAGTTCTTC.

The chain joins TRBV27 to TRBJ1-5, with D hard to call. In germline, CDR1 is MNHEY, CDR2 SMNVEV (reference sequence). The CDR3 has 13 amino acids. V shed 4 bases and J shed 7 bases, with 11 bases lying between them. The CDR3 sequence: CASSYGLGQPQHF. DNA of the CDR3: TGTGCCAGCAGTTATGGGTTAGGCCAGCCCCAGCATTTT.

The chain recombines TRBV28 with TRBJ2-7; D perhaps matches TRBD2 (5 bases). V lost 2 bases to trimming and J lost 2 bases, with 10 bases between them. From germline, CDR1 is MDHEN and CDR2 SYDVKM. The CDR3 extends over 14 amino acids. The CDR3 protein is CASSLGGSAYEQYF. CDR3 sequence (DNA): TGTGCCAGCAGTTTAGGTGGGAGTGCCTACGAGCAGTACTTC.

The chain employs TRBV6-1 and TRBJ2-7, with D perhaps matching TRBD1 (5 bases). The CDR3 runs 14 residues. The germline gives CDR1 MNHNS, CDR2 SASEGT. V was clipped by 2 bases and J by 1 base, with 9 bases between them. The CDR3 bases are TGTGCCAGCAGTGAAAGCCCAGGGTCCTACGAGCAGTACTTC. Amino acids: CASSESPGSYEQYF.

The gene calls are TRBV9 and TRBJ2-2, with 8 bases identical to TRBD1. The J segment lost 5 bases and the V segment lost 3 bases, leaving 6 bases of the junction unmatched. This CDR3 has 15 residues. Germline values: CDR1 SGDLS, CDR2 YYNGEE. The CDR3, as DNA: TGTGCCAGCAGCGCCCGACAGGGGAGTACCGGGGAGCTGTTTTTT. Encoded protein: CASSARQGSTGELFF.

V gene TRBV10-1 combines with J gene TRBJ1-1; the match to TRBD1 covers 9 bases. This CDR3 spans 12 amino acids. The V and J ends lost 5 bases and 12 bases, in that order; junction bases with no gene match: 7. CDR1 is WNHNN, CDR2 SYGVQD, per germline (reference sequence). Written as DNA, the CDR3 is TGCGCCAGCAGTCCCGGACAGGGGCGAACTTTCTTT. This sequence encodes CASSPGQGRTFF.

The chain joins TRBV6-1 to TRBJ2-1; 8 bases map to TRBD2. Losses at the gene ends were 1 base for V and 5 bases for J; bases not matched to a gene: 4. CDR1 is MNHNS and CDR2 is SASEGT in the germline V gene. The CDR3 is 15 residues long. CDR3 region: CASSEGLAGDNEQFF. Written as DNA, the CDR3 is TGTGCCAGCAGTGAAGGCCTAGCGGGCGACAATGAGCAGTTCTTC.

The V gene is TRBV27, the J gene TRBJ1-5; D perhaps matches TRBD1 (5 bases). Germline lookup yields CDR1 MNHEY and CDR2 SMNVEV (reference sequence). Trimming removed 5 bases from V and 7 bases from J, with 18 bases in between. This CDR3 spans 15 amino acids. The CDR3 is CASSTSGGSGQPQHF. In DNA form, the CDR3 reads TGTGCCAGCAGTACCTCGGGGGGGTCAGGGCAGCCCCAGCATTTT.

The rearrangement joins TRBV20-1 to TRBJ1-1; the D is unclear. Germline CDR1 DFQATT, CDR2 SNEGSKA (reference sequence). The V end was cut by 6 bases, the J end by 8 bases, with 10 bases between. The CDR3 totals 10 residues. The CDR3 loop reads CSAVGMEAFF. The DNA of the CDR3 is TGCAGTGCAGTCGGGATGGAAGCTTTCTTT.

V usage is TRBV24-1 and J usage is TRBJ1-5; no clear D. The CDR3 totals 13 residues. Germline CDR1 and CDR2: KGHDR and SFDVKD. V lost 5 bases and J lost 4, with 8 bases in between. CDR3 DNA: TGTGCCACCAGTGCCCCCGGGAATCAGCCCCAGCATTTT. It codes for CATSAPGNQPQHF.

The chain carries TRBV24-1 and TRBJ1-2; D perhaps matches TRBD1 (5 bases). This CDR3 is built from 13 residues. Germline assignment: CDR1 KGHDR and CDR2 SFDVKD. V gave up 2 bases and J gave up 6 bases, with 9 bases separating them. The CDR3 DNA reads TGTGCCACCAGTGATTGGGCAGGGAATGGCTACACCTTC. Translated: CATSDWAGNGYTF.

The V call is TRBV28, the J call TRBJ1-2, with 8 bases fitting TRBD1. CDR1 and CDR2 (germline): MDHEN, SYDVKM. The CDR3 loop spans 12 amino acids. After removal of 6 bases from V and 5 bases from J, the junction contained 2 bases not matched to a gene. CDR3 in amino acids: CASRDREYGYTF. The CDR3, as DNA: TGTGCCAGCAGGGACAGGGAGTATGGCTACACCTTC.

V usage is TRBV5-5 and J usage is TRBJ2-3, with TRBD1 identical over 7 bases. Germline trimming cut 2 bases from V and 0 bases from J; bases unmatched to any gene: 6. Germline values: CDR1 SGHKS, CDR2 YYEKEE (reference sequence). The CDR3 contains 16 residues. CDR3: CASSFRTGFSTDTQYF. The CDR3 nucleotides read TGTGCCAGCAGCTTCAGGACAGGCTTTAGCACAGATACGCAGTATTTT.

The rearrangement joins TRBV28 to TRBJ2-6, with D uncertain. Germline V CDR1 and CDR2: MDHEN, SYDVKM. This CDR3 is 15 amino acids long. The V end was cut by 2 bases, the J end by 0 bases, with 5 bases between. Here the CDR3 reads CASSLRVSGANVLTF. CDR3 coding DNA: TGTGCCAGCAGTTTAAGGGTCTCTGGGGCCAACGTCCTGACTTTC.

This chain uses TRBV24-1 with TRBJ1-6; D is undetermined. Germline lookup yields CDR1 KGHDR and CDR2 SFDVKD. The CDR3 runs 15 residues. Trimming left V 1 base short and J 10 bases short, with 13 bases between. The CDR3 DNA reads TGTGCCACCAGTGATTTTAAAGGGCACAACTCACCCCTCCACTTT. This translates into CATSDFKGHNSPLHF.

The chain uses TRBV21-1 and TRBJ2-7. TRBV21-1 is a pseudogene segment. The CDR3 is 12 amino acids. Here the CDR3 DNA reads TGTGCCAGCAGCAAAGTGTGCCGCGAGCAGTACTTC. Its protein product is CASSKVCREQYF.

This chain links TRBV3-1 (or the pseudogene TRBV3-2) with TRBJ1-1; D is unclear. The germline V and J ends were trimmed by 0 bases and 4 bases, with 6 bases remaining between them. This CDR3 is built from 13 residues. CDR1 and CDR2 from the germline V gene are LGHDT and YNNKEL (reference sequence). For the CDR3, the DNA is TGTGCCAGCAGCCAAGAGGCACGCACTGAAGCTTTCTTT. It translates to CASSQEARTEAFF.

The chain combines TRBV20-1 with TRBJ2-1, with D possibly being TRBD2 (6 bases). Between the trimmed V and J ends, which lost 3 bases and 2 bases, there was a span of 11 bases. Germline CDR1 DFQATT, CDR2 SNEGSKA (reference sequence). The CDR3 extends over 14 amino acids. The CDR3 nucleotides read TGCAGTGCTAGTAGCGGCCCCACCTACAATGAGCAGTTCTTC. This translates into CSASSGPTYNEQFF.

The chain employs TRBV20-1 and TRBJ1-2; 7 bases are a match to TRBD1. Germline values: CDR1 DFQATT, CDR2 SNEGSKA (reference sequence). V trimming: 4 bases; J trimming: 5 bases; junction bases outside the gene matches: 1. The CDR3 runs 11 residues. CDR3 coding DNA: TGCAGTGCTACGGGACAGTATGGCTACACCTTC. This translates into CSATGQYGYTF.

The chain has TRBV18 and TRBJ2-7, with a tentative D call TRBD1 (6 bases). Per germline, CDR1 KGHSH and CDR2 LQKENI. Trimming removed 2 bases at V and 6 bases at J, with 14 bases between. This CDR3 contains 14 residues. The CDR3 protein is CASSPDRIQPEQYF. The DNA of the CDR3 is TGTGCCAGCTCACCAGACAGGATTCAACCCGAGCAGTACTTC. Using reference TRBV18 and TRBJ2-7 for the parts outside the CDR3, the full variable domain is NAGVMQNPRHLVRRRGQEARLRCSPMKGHSHVYWYRQLPEEGLKFMVYLQKENIIDESGMPKERFSAEFPKEGPSILRIQQVVRGDSAAYFCASSPDRIQPEQYFGPGTRLTVT.

The chain links TRBV10-3 to TRBJ2-7; D might be TRBD1 or TRBD2, each matching 5 bases. There are 12 residues in the CDR3. From germline, CDR1 is ENHRY and CDR2 SYGVKD. Trimming took 9 bases from V and 2 from J, leaving 11 bases between them. CDR3 coding DNA: TGTGCCATGGGGACGGCGGCCTACGAGCAGTACTTC. Amino acids: CAMGTAAYEQYF.

The gene calls are TRBV5-8 and TRBJ1-2, with TRBD1 matching over 7 bases. The CDR3 length is 13 residues. Looked up from germline, CDR1 is SGHTS and CDR2 is YDEGEE. V was clipped by 4 bases and J by 8 bases; unmatched bases: 8. The CDR3 bases are TGTGCCAGCAGCGGCCAGGGGGAACGGGGCTACACCTTC. It is translated as CASSGQGERGYTF.

This chain links TRBV2 with TRBJ1-3, with D unclear. CDR1 is SNHLY, CDR2 FYNNEI, per germline. The V end lost 6 bases, the J end lost 6 bases, and 6 bases lay between the germline ends. The CDR3 consists of 11 residues. The CDR3 DNA reads TGTGCCAGCAGAACCGAAAACACCATATATTTT. Amino acids: CASRTENTIYF.

The V gene is TRBV14, the J gene TRBJ1-2; TRBD1 matches 8 bases. There are 15 residues in the CDR3. The germline gives CDR1 SGHDN, CDR2 FVKESK. The junction had 6 bases not matched to a gene; V was cut back by 2 bases and J by 4 bases. CDR3 sequence reads: CASSQYSGGGYGYTF. CDR3 sequence (DNA): TGTGCCAGCAGCCAATATTCAGGGGGCGGCTATGGCTACACCTTC.

The chain has TRBV3-1 (or the pseudogene TRBV3-2) and TRBJ1-4, with D uncertain. Trimming left V 1 base short and J 8 bases short, with 8 bases between. CDR1 LGHDT and CDR2 YNNKEL come from the germline V gene (reference sequence). CDR3 length: 13 amino acids. In DNA, the CDR3 is TGTGCCAGCAGCCAAGGTTGGAAAGAAAAACTGTTTTTT. Encoded protein: CASSQGWKEKLFF.